The T cell receptor (beta chain) under discussion was sequenced for a study of T cells expressing NK-cell markers (dated by TCRdb to about 2020). Regarding the research as a whole: In sorted CD3+CD56+NKG2C+, CD3+CD56+NKG2C- and CD3+CD56-NKG2C+ T-cell subsets from eight donors, TCR beta-chain repertoires were profiled. The libraries were sequenced on Illumina HiSeq 2000/2500, MiSeq or NextSeq, producing 2 x 150 bp reads. The eight sequenced donors were randomly selected healthy volunteers, three men and five women. Among the eight sequenced donors, only one was HCMV-seronegative, while the other seven were HCMV-seropositive.

The CDR3 runs 15 amino acids, cysteine and phenylalanine included. The DNA is unrecorded. According to the germline V gene, CDR1 reads MGHRA and CDR2 reads YSYEKL. Paper-wide results and their limitations: Whether the expanded NKG2C-expressing T cell clones were specific for HCMV antigens remained unclear. For roughly six donors, the dominant CD3+CD56+NKG2C+ clonotypes were among the top 10 CD8+ clonotypes and accounted for about 1.0-7.5% of CD8+ T cells. Those dominant clonotypes were again the most abundant among CD3+CD56-NKG2C+ cells in a few donors, at about 28.3-60.1%.

As to this clonotype: Which antigen it targets is not known.

Instrument used: Illumina HiSeq 2000. The TCR beta cDNA libraries were made using 5'RACE template switching, a step that added both a universal primer site and unique molecular identifiers. cDNA synthesis was primed from the TCR beta constant segment and was followed by two successive PCR amplification steps. Under the source paper's analysis protocol: MIGEC was used to demultiplex reads and group reads by UMI, and MiTCR was used to assemble and quantify clonotypes. To exclude erroneous sequences, only TCR cDNA sequences supported by at least two reads were retained. The tcR package was used for downstream repertoire analysis, with clonotypes matched between fractions based on CDR3 nucleotide sequence plus V segment. VDJmatch was used to annotate antigen specificity against VDJdb, with one amino acid substitution allowed in CDR3. Reads reprocessed by TCRdb are summarized as one entry per CDR3 protein sequence, and DNA is absent. None of the V and J calls come from the authors' own analysis; TCRdb made them. The table of this sample itemizes roughly 390,000 distinct CDR3 sequences. The top ten hold around 5.3% of the sample.

HCMV serostatus was determined by detecting HCMV-specific IgG in serum with a commercial ELISA kit. Peripheral blood mononuclear cells were isolated from blood by Ficoll density gradient centrifugation. This sequence was found in a man aged 18 to 69 in good health. The sequence is built from TRBV4-1 and TRBJ2-5. Sequenced sample: blood T cells: a sorted CD56 or NKG2C T cell subset, CD4+ or CD8+ T cells, or bulk PBMC T cells (not recorded which). CDR3 region: CASSQVWDGKETQYF.